Below, 26 T cell receptor beta chains from the same sample are listed, as sequenced in a study of response to subunit inactivated influenza vaccine. Via MiXCR, TCRdb re-called the RT-PCR reads, giving one row per CDR3 protein. The sample yields about 530,000 distinct CDR3 sequences, 10% to 15% seen once. Sequenced here: PBMCs from blood, sampled on the day of vaccination. The origin of the receptors is a man aged 45 to 65 who received an inactivated influenza vaccine.

This clonotype was picked up a small number of times. The chain combines TRBV6-2 or TRBV6-3 with TRBJ2-1, with 13 bases lining up with TRBD2. The CDR3 consists of 19 residues. The V gene end was trimmed by 0 bases and the J gene end by 0 bases; junction bases not matched to a gene: 5. The germline gives CDR1 MNHEY, CDR2 SVGEGT. The CDR3 reads CASSYSATSGRGSYNEQFF. As DNA, the CDR3 is TGTGCCAGCAGTTACTCGGCTACTAGCGGGAGGGGCTCCTACAATGAGCAGTTCTTC.

This clonotype has just a few counts. The gene calls are TRBV12-3 or TRBV12-4 and TRBJ2-7; a weak D match, TRBD1 (5 bases). Trimming took 6 bases from V and 0 from J, leaving 15 bases between them. The CDR3 covers 15 residues. CDR3 nucleotide sequence: TGTGCCAGCAGAGGTACACAGGATATCTCCTACGAGCAGTACTTC. Protein sequence: CASRGTQDISYEQYF.

The chain is built from TRBV15 and TRBJ2-3; maybe TRBD2 (6 bases). This CDR3 spans 16 amino acids. Per germline, CDR1 LNHNV and CDR2 YYDKDF (reference sequence). V shed 6 bases and J shed 4 bases, with 20 bases lying between them. The CDR3 DNA sequence: TGTGCCACCAGTCCCACCGCGGGGCCCGTTTCAGATACGCAGTATTTT. Its protein is CATSPTAGPVSDTQYF.

This clonotype was counted ten times or more. V usage is TRBV27 and J usage is TRBJ2-5; 9 bases map to TRBD1. The ends lost 5 bases at V and 4 bases at J; junction bases unmatched: 11. The CDR3 contains 16 residues. Germline V gives CDR1 MNHEY, CDR2 SMNVEV (reference sequence). The CDR3 here is CASSPSTGGGGETQYF. The DNA of the CDR3 is TGTGCCAGCAGTCCATCCACAGGGGGCGGGGGAGAGACCCAGTACTTC.

This clonotype was recorded a few times. The V and J genes are TRBV4-2 and TRBJ2-4; the D is unclear. CDR1 is LGHNA and CDR2 is YNFKEQ in the germline V gene. V lost 0 bases, J lost 0 bases, and 6 bases lay in between. CDR3 length equals 15 residues. CDR3 coding DNA: TGTGCCAGCAGCCAAGATCAGGAAGCCAAAAACATTCAGTACTTC. It encodes CASSQDQEAKNIQYF.

This clonotype was detected only a few times. V is TRBV27 and J is TRBJ2-5; possible D gene TRBD1, 7 bases. This CDR3 contains 15 residues. Germline-derived CDR1 and CDR2 are MNHEY and SMNVEV (reference sequence). Trimming stripped 0 bases from V and 5 bases from J, with 13 bases between. The chain's CDR3 is CASSLSTGRSETQYF. The DNA for the CDR3 is TGTGCCAGCAGTTTATCGACAGGGAGGAGCGAGACCCAGTACTTC.

This clonotype was observed a handful of times. The V call is TRBV14, the J call TRBJ2-4; D remains unclear. The CDR3 extends over 13 amino acids. V was shortened by 1 base and J by 10 bases, with 11 bases between the two germline ends. Germline CDR1 and CDR2: SGHDN and FVKESK. The CDR3 loop reads CASSQGEAAIQYF. The CDR3 nucleotides are TGTGCCAGCAGCCAAGGCGAGGCGGCAATTCAGTACTTC.

This clonotype has at least ten counts. The gene calls are TRBV7-3 and TRBJ2-3; D remains unclear. Looked up from germline, CDR1 is SGHTA and CDR2 is FQGTGA. The V gene lost 0 bases and the J gene lost 3 bases, with 7 bases spanning the gap. The CDR3 spans 14 residues. CDR3 sequence: CASSLTASTDTQYF. Here the CDR3 DNA reads TGTGCCAGCAGCTTAACGGCTAGTACAGATACGCAGTATTTT.

This clonotype was recorded at least ten times. The CDR3 protein is CSARVPPGLYEQYF. CDR3 bases: TGCAGTGCTAGAGTCCCCCCGGGGCTCTACGAGCAGTACTTC. The chain has TRBV20-1 and TRBJ2-7; either TRBD1 or TRBD2 may supply D (5 bases each). The CDR3 runs to 14 residues. Deletions cut 1 base from V and 3 bases from J, with 13 bases between. Per germline, CDR1 DFQATT and CDR2 SNEGSKA (reference sequence).

This clonotype was counted ten times or more. The J gene is TRBJ2-7, the V gene TRBV20-1; 10 bases align to TRBD2. CDR3 length: 15 residues. Germline CDR1 and CDR2: DFQATT and SNEGSKA (reference sequence). V lost 3 bases, J lost 3 bases, and 8 bases stayed unmatched. CDR3 DNA: TGCAGTGCTAGTCCTCTAGCGGGAGTAGGCTACGAGCAGTACTTC. Translating it yields CSASPLAGVGYEQYF.

The chain recombines TRBV29-1 with TRBJ2-5; D might be TRBD2 (6 bases). CDR1 and CDR2 from the germline V gene are SQVTM and ANQGSEA. The germline V and J ends were trimmed by 2 bases and 3 bases, with 10 bases remaining between them. This CDR3 has 13 residues. CDR3 region: CSVETRLEETQYF. CDR3 in DNA: TGCAGCGTTGAAACGAGACTAGAAGAGACCCAGTACTTC.

Points on this clonotype: Germline is not matched at one junction end, which may reflect a read error. CDR3 nucleotide sequence: TGTGCCAGCAGCGAGAGAGGATGGGACAGGGTTAATCATCCCCAGCATTTT. This sequence encodes CASSERGWDRVNHPQHF. The chain carries TRBV12-3 or TRBV12-4 and TRBJ1-5; 9 bases are shared with TRBD1. CDR3 length: 17 residues.

The chain uses TRBV12-3 or TRBV12-4 and TRBJ2-5; the D is unclear. The V gene lost 0 bases and the J gene lost 5 bases, with 4 bases spanning the gap. This CDR3 is built from 12 residues. The CDR3 sequence: CASSLAPETQYF. Written as DNA, the CDR3 is TGTGCCAGCAGTTTAGCCCCCGAGACCCAGTACTTC.

V usage is TRBV20-1 and J usage is TRBJ2-1; D not resolved. Trimming cost V 6 bases and J 3 bases, with 15 bases left between them. This CDR3 comprises 14 residues. Germline CDR1 is DFQATT and CDR2 is SNEGSKA (reference sequence). Here the CDR3 reads CSASLVEIYNEQFF. DNA of the CDR3: TGCAGTGCCAGCCTAGTAGAAATCTACAATGAGCAGTTCTTC.

This clonotype occurred many times. The CDR3 spells CASSLRDTNTEAFF. CDR3 in DNA: TGTGCCAGCAGCCTCCGGGACACCAACACTGAAGCTTTCTTT. V and J are TRBV7-9 and TRBJ1-1; tentatively, D is TRBD1 (6 bases). Looked up from germline, CDR1 is SEHNR and CDR2 is FQNEAQ (reference sequence). The CDR3 totals 14 residues. The V end was cut by 5 bases, the J end by 2 bases, with 12 bases between. Complete variable domain (other parts from reference TRBV7-9 and TRBJ1-1): DTGVSQNPRHKITKRGQNVTFRCDPISEHNRLYWYRQTLGQGPEFLTYFQNEAQLEKSRLLSDRFSAERPKGSFSTLEIQRTEQGDSAMYLCASSLRDTNTEAFFGQGTRLTVV.

The V call is TRBV19, the J call TRBJ2-6; TRBD1 is a possible D gene (5 bases). Germline V gives CDR1 LNHDA, CDR2 SQIVND (reference sequence). Trimming removed 10 bases at V and 10 bases at J, with 23 bases between. The CDR3 extends over 15 amino acids. CDR3 amino acids: CATSRQSRNSNVLTF. For the CDR3, the DNA is TGTGCCACCTCGAGACAGAGCCGTAATAGTAACGTCCTGACTTTC.

This clonotype was seen many times. The V and J genes are TRBV7-2 and TRBJ2-3; 7 positions match TRBD2. The CDR3 contains 15 residues. The V gene's germline CDR1 is SGHTA and CDR2 FQGNSA. J lost 1 base, V lost 2 bases, and 3 bases had no gene match. CDR3 loop: CASSLMSGGTDTQYF. The CDR3 region has the DNA TGTGCCAGCAGCTTAATGAGCGGGGGCACAGATACGCAGTATTTT.

This clonotype was observed a few times. The chain uses TRBV7-8 and TRBJ2-2; TRBD1 aligns across 8 bases. CDR3 length: 17 amino acids. Germline CDR1 and CDR2: SGHVS and FQNEAQ. The V segment lost 6 bases and the J segment 2 bases; nucleotides outside the gene matches: 11. CDR3 bases: TGTGCCAGCAGTCTAAGACCCGGACAGGGCAACACCGGGGAGCTGTTTTTT. Residues: CASSLRPGQGNTGELFF.

At least ten counts were recorded for this clonotype. J is TRBJ2-5 and V is TRBV20-1; a weak D match, TRBD1 (6 bases). Germline V gives CDR1 DFQATT, CDR2 SNEGSKA (reference sequence). Trimming left V 6 bases short and J 5 bases short, with 16 bases between. This CDR3 spans 13 amino acids. This CDR3 is CSAKDSRSETQYF. The CDR3 DNA sequence: TGCAGTGCAAAGGACAGCAGGTCGGAGACCCAGTACTTC.

The chain carries TRBV7-6 and TRBJ2-1, with 9 bases that match TRBD2. V was pared by 5 bases and J by 8 bases, with 19 bases of the junction left unmatched. CDR1 is SGHVS and CDR2 is FNYEAQ in the germline V gene. There are 18 residues in the CDR3. The CDR3 region is CASSLNRSSGTPGYEQFF. CDR3 bases: TGTGCCAGCAGCCTAAATAGATCTAGCGGGACCCCAGGTTATGAGCAGTTCTTC. Looking up the rest from reference TRBV7-6 and TRBJ2-1 gives the full variable domain: GAGVSQSPRYKVTKRGQDVALRCDPISGHVSLYWYRQALGQGPEFLTYFNYEAQQDKSGLPNDRFSAERPEGSISTLTIQRTEQRDSAMYRCASSLNRSSGTPGYEQFFGPGTRLTVL.

This clonotype was found many times. The genes are TRBV29-1 and TRBJ1-1; D is perhaps TRBD1 (5 bases). Germline V CDR1 and CDR2: SQVTM, ANQGSEA. CDR3 length: 12 residues. V was trimmed by 4 bases and J by 3 bases, leaving 9 bases between them. CDR3 DNA: TGCAGCGTTGGGGGGGGAGACACTGAAGCTTTCTTT. The encoded protein is CSVGGGDTEAFF.

Ten or more counts support this clonotype. The rearrangement joins TRBV28 to TRBJ2-5, with D possibly matching TRBD2 (5 bases). Germline V gene lookup returns CDR1 MDHEN and CDR2 SYDVKM. The CDR3 contains 15 residues. V lost 4 bases to trimming and J lost 4 bases, with 16 bases between them. CDR3 sequence: CASSWELRGRETQYF. The CDR3 region has the DNA TGTGCCAGCAGTTGGGAGTTGAGAGGGAGAGAGACCCAGTACTTC.

This clonotype was detected only a few times. The V gene is TRBV6-2 or TRBV6-3, the J gene TRBJ2-5, with TRBD1 identical over 8 bases. Germline V gene lookup returns CDR1 MNHEY and CDR2 SVGEGT. V shed 3 bases, J shed 4 bases, and the junction held 10 bases outside the gene matches. The CDR3 covers 16 residues. The CDR3 DNA is TGTGCCAGCAGTTATACGGTAGGACAGGGATTAGAGACCCAGTACTTC. This translates into CASSYTVGQGLETQYF.

The rearrangement joins TRBV6-5 to TRBJ1-5, with D perhaps TRBD1 (6 bases). V lost 0 bases and J lost 4, with 10 bases in between. The germline gives CDR1 MNHEY, CDR2 SVGAGI. This CDR3 has 15 residues. DNA for the CDR3: TGTGCCAGCAGTTACTCGAAGGGGGTGAATCAGCCCCAGCATTTT. Encoded protein: CASSYSKGVNQPQHF.

This clonotype was counted many times. The chain is built from TRBV6-5 and TRBJ2-7, with TRBD2 matching over 15 bases. J gave up 7 bases and V 6 bases, and 7 bases lay outside the gene matches. The CDR3 consists of 15 residues. In germline, CDR1 is MNHEY, CDR2 SVGAGI. CDR3 sequence reads: CASSYGLAGGREQYF. CDR3 nucleotide sequence: TGTGCCAGCAGCTATGGACTAGCGGGGGGGCGAGAGCAGTACTTC.

This clonotype was observed many times. The chain couples TRBV4-3 to TRBJ2-4; 14 bases align to TRBD2. Germline V CDR1 and CDR2: LGHNA, YSLEER. The V segment lost 4 bases and the J segment 9 bases; nucleotides outside the gene matches: 8. This CDR3 contains 16 residues. The CDR3 bases are TGCGCCAGCAGCCGAGACTACGGGACTAGCGGGGGCATTCAGTACTTC. This gives the protein CASSRDYGTSGGIQYF.